What follows are 24 T cell receptor beta chains derived from one specimen sequenced in a study of T cell responses to AZD1222 COVID-19 vaccine. Repertoires were generated with immunoSEQ multiplex PCR, while TCRdb's copy carries only in-frame clones and drops some. The data contain 75,000 to 90,000 clones, approximately 85% of them seen just once; the ten biggest clones take up around 3.6%. Specimen: peripheral blood, collected 28 days after the second AZD1222 dose. The receptors were gathered from an adult who received the AZD1222 COVID-19 vaccine.

This chain joins TRBV28 and TRBJ2-3; 7 nucleotides match TRBD2. V shed 3 bases and J 5 bases; nucleotides not matched to a gene: 8. Per germline, CDR1 MDHEN and CDR2 SYDVKM. The CDR3 sequence is 15 residues long. The CDR3: CASSLWEGLKDTQYF. The CDR3 DNA reads TGTGCCAGCAGTTTGTGGGAGGGCCTTAAAGATACGCAGTATTTT.

This clone was counted a few times. The chain carries TRBV28 and TRBJ2-7, with TRBD2 as a possible D gene (6 bases). The CDR3 consists of 13 residues. Germline CDR1 MDHEN, CDR2 SYDVKM. Trimming pared 7 bases from V and 6 bases from J, leaving 16 bases between. CDR3 coding DNA: TGTGCCAGCAACCCGGAGGGGCTCCGCGAGCAGTACTTC. Its protein is CASNPEGLREQYF.

The rearrangement links TRBV27 to TRBJ1-6, with a weak D call TRBD1 (5 bases). Germline CDR1 is MNHEY and CDR2 is SMNVEV (reference sequence). The V gene lost 6 bases and the J gene lost 6 bases, with 12 bases spanning the gap. The CDR3 is made up of 14 amino acids. In DNA form, the CDR3 reads TGTGCCAGCAGCCCCAGACAGCCTAATTCACCCCTCCACTTT. Encoded protein: CASSPRQPNSPLHF.

The J gene is TRBJ1-4, the V gene TRBV6-1; no clear D gene. The CDR3 covers 15 residues. The germline V gene has CDR1 MNHNS and CDR2 SASEGT. V lost 3 bases, J lost 1 base, and 9 bases lay in between. Written as DNA, the CDR3 is TGTGCCAGCAGTGATAAGGGCAGAACTAATGAAAAACTGTTTTTT. This codes for CASSDKGRTNEKLFF.

The chain combines TRBV4-1 with TRBJ1-2; D might be TRBD1 (5 bases). The length of the CDR3 is 14 residues. The germline V gene has CDR1 MGHRA and CDR2 YSYEKL. Trimming left V 1 base short and J 5 bases short, with 11 bases between. The DNA for the CDR3 is TGCGCCAGCAGCCAAGGATACAAGGGGTATGGCTACACCTTC. It translates to CASSQGYKGYGYTF.

This rearrangement joins TRBV10-1 to TRBJ2-3; possibly TRBD2 for D (6 bases). CDR1 and CDR2 (germline): WNHNN, SYGVQD (reference sequence). Trimming shortened V by 0 bases and J by 6 bases, and 10 bases separated the two germline ends. The CDR3 has 14 amino acids. The CDR3 DNA is TGCGCCAGCAGTGAGTCGGGGGGTGCGGATACGCAGTATTTT. Protein: CASSESGGADTQYF.

This chain connects TRBV7-6 to TRBJ2-7; D possibly matches TRBD1 or TRBD2 (5 bases each). V shed 5 bases and J shed 4 bases, with 18 bases lying between them. The CDR3 is 15 amino acids. The germline CDR1 and CDR2 sequences are SGHVS and FNYEAQ. This CDR3 reads CASSLSHEGIYEQYF. DNA of the CDR3: TGTGCCAGCAGCCTTAGTCATGAGGGGATTTACGAGCAGTACTTC.

The chain joins TRBV10-2 to TRBJ1-5, with TRBD1 identical over 12 bases. The trim removed 6 bases at V and 7 bases at J, leaving 10 bases unmatched. The CDR3 covers 16 residues. Germline V gene sequence: CDR1 WSHSY, CDR2 SAAADI. In DNA, the CDR3 is TGCGCCAGCAGAGAAACCGGGACAGGGGGCGGCCAGCCCCAGCATTTT. Translating gives CASRETGTGGGQPQHF.

This clone was counted a single time. The genes are TRBV19 and TRBJ2-7; D is ambiguous. This CDR3 has 14 amino acids. From germline, CDR1 is LNHDA and CDR2 SQIVND (reference sequence). Trimming took 1 base from V and 3 from J, leaving 10 bases between them. CDR3 DNA: TGTGCCAGTAGTATAGGGCAGTTATTCTACGAGCAGTACTTC. Its translation is CASSIGQLFYEQYF.

The chain uses TRBV7-6 and TRBJ1-1; D possibly corresponds to TRBD1 (6 bases). This CDR3 spans 13 amino acids. CDR1 and CDR2 (germline): SGHVS, FNYEAQ. V was cut by 1 base and J by 5 bases, with 8 bases left in between. The CDR3 spells CASSLEGGTEAFF. The CDR3 region has the DNA TGTGCCAGCAGCTTAGAAGGGGGGACTGAAGCTTTCTTT.

The CDR3 nucleotides are TGTGCCACTAGGGGAGGGTTTAATCAGCCCCAGCATTTT. It is translated as CATRGGFNQPQHF. The rearrangement uses TRBV2 and TRBJ1-5; D perhaps matches TRBD1 (5 bases). The germline V and J ends were trimmed by 10 bases and 4 bases, with 14 bases remaining between them. The CDR3 consists of 13 residues. Germline lookup yields CDR1 SNHLY and CDR2 FYNNEI.

The V gene is TRBV6-1, the J gene TRBJ2-5; D may be TRBD1 (6 bases). This CDR3 is built from 13 residues. Germline assignment: CDR1 MNHNS and CDR2 SASEGT. The germline V and J ends were trimmed by 6 bases and 3 bases, with 11 bases remaining between them. In DNA form, the CDR3 reads TGTGCCAGCAGCTGGGCAGGGGAAGAGACCCAGTACTTC. Amino acids: CASSWAGEETQYF.

The chain links TRBV20-1 to TRBJ1-1; no clear D gene. V lost 3 bases and J lost 0, with 8 bases in between. Germline V gene data show CDR1 as DFQATT and CDR2 as SNEGSKA (reference sequence). The CDR3 totals 13 residues. This chain's CDR3 is CSASPNMNTEAFF. The DNA for the CDR3 is TGCAGTGCTAGTCCCAACATGAACACTGAAGCTTTCTTT.

This clone was seen a single time. V is TRBV24-1 and J is TRBJ1-1, with D unclear. The CDR3 consists of 13 residues. Germline CDR1 reads KGHDR; CDR2 reads SFDVKD. V was pared by 9 bases and J by 5 bases, with 15 bases between. CDR3 sequence reads: CATRNPGGTEAFF. Written as DNA, the CDR3 is TGTGCCACCCGAAACCCGGGTGGGACTGAAGCTTTCTTT.

The CDR3 is CASSLSAGAVAYGYTF. For the CDR3, the DNA is TGTGCCAGCAGTTTATCGGCAGGGGCAGTGGCCTATGGCTACACCTTC. The chain has TRBV28 and TRBJ1-2; tentatively, D is TRBD1 (6 bases). The germline V gene has CDR1 MDHEN and CDR2 SYDVKM. Trimming took 1 base from V and 4 from J, leaving 16 bases between them. The CDR3 runs to 16 residues.

V is TRBV18 and J is TRBJ1-2, with 8 bases lining up with TRBD1. CDR1 is KGHSH, CDR2 LQKENI, per germline. J was trimmed by 3 bases and V by 3 bases; bases with no gene match: 3. The CDR3 spans 14 residues. CDR3 loop: CASSPGTGHYGYTF. The CDR3, as DNA: TGTGCCAGCTCACCTGGGACAGGCCACTATGGCTACACCTTC.

The chain joins TRBV4-3 to TRBJ1-4; D not resolved. This CDR3 region has 15 residues. Germline loops: CDR1 LGHNA, CDR2 YSLEER. Deletions cut 2 bases from V and 7 bases from J, with 14 bases between. This CDR3 is CASSQQTSRGEKLFF. The CDR3 DNA sequence: TGCGCCAGCAGCCAACAGACGAGTCGGGGTGAAAAACTGTTTTTT.

V is TRBV30 and J is TRBJ1-6, with TRBD1 identical over 9 bases. The CDR3 runs 13 residues. Germline CDR1 reads GTSNPN; CDR2 reads SVGIG (reference sequence). Trimming at V came to 4 bases and at J to 7 bases, leaving 2 bases not matched to a gene. In DNA form, the CDR3 reads TGTGCCTGGACCGGGACAGGGAATTCACCCCTCCACTTT. Translated: CAWTGTGNSPLHF.

The chain is built from TRBV13 and TRBJ2-7, with a possible D match to TRBD2 (6 bases). Trimming cost V 3 bases and J 5 bases, with 17 bases left between them. This CDR3 is 15 amino acids long. Germline CDR1 PRHDT, CDR2 FYEKMQ (reference sequence). In DNA, the CDR3 is TGTGCCAGCAGCTTGCGGGGACTCATAGGGGACGAGCAGTACTTC. Translating it yields CASSLRGLIGDEQYF.

This clone was recorded at least ten times. V usage is TRBV5-6 and J usage is TRBJ1-1, with D unresolved. From germline, CDR1 is SGHDT and CDR2 YYEEEE. The CDR3 spans 15 residues. Trimming removed 1 base at V and 0 bases at J, with 10 bases between. CDR3 coding DNA: TGTGCCAGCAGCTTGTCGTTGACCATGAACACTGAAGCTTTCTTT. It encodes CASSLSLTMNTEAFF.

This clone has only one observation. The rearrangement links TRBV7-7 to TRBJ2-5; either TRBD1 or TRBD2 may supply D (5 bases each). Germline values: CDR1 SSHAT, CDR2 FNYEAQ (reference sequence). V lost 1 base and J lost 0, with 15 bases in between. The CDR3 spans 17 residues. CDR3 DNA sequence: TGTGCCAGCAGCTTAGACGGGACGGCCCCCGACCAAGAGACCCAGTACTTC. This translates into CASSLDGTAPDQETQYF.

The chain combines TRBV30 with TRBJ2-7; D is perhaps TRBD1 or TRBD2 (7 bases each). The CDR3 extends over 12 amino acids. Germline CDR1 reads GTSNPN; CDR2 reads SVGIG (reference sequence). The CDR3 DNA follows: TGTGCGGGAGGGGGCCGCGACTACGAGCAGTACTTC. Protein sequence: CAGGGRDYEQYF. Full variable domain (rest looked up from reference TRBV30 and TRBJ2-7): SQTIHQWPATLVQPVGSPLSLECTVEGTSNPNLYWYRQAAGRGLQLLFYSVGIGQISSEVPQNLSASRPQDRQFILSSKKLLLSDSGFYLCAGGGRDYEQYFGPGTRLTVT.

Here the CDR3 reads CATSRGNRVGGEKLFF. CDR3 sequence (DNA): TGTGCCACCAGCAGGGGGAACCGGGTAGGGGGTGAAAAACTGTTTTTT. The chain has TRBV15 and TRBJ1-4; D is possibly TRBD1 (6 bases). This CDR3 has 16 residues. Per the germline V gene, CDR1 is LNHNV and CDR2 is YYDKDF (reference sequence). V lost 3 bases, J lost 7 bases, and 18 bases lay in between.

The genes are TRBV28 and TRBJ1-5, with 7 positions matching TRBD1. CDR1 MDHEN and CDR2 SYDVKM come from the germline V gene. The length of the CDR3 is 13 residues. The trim removed 10 bases at V and 4 bases at J, leaving 7 bases unmatched. CDR3 residues: CATIVQGNQPQHF. DNA for the CDR3: TGTGCCACCATTGTACAGGGGAATCAGCCCCAGCATTTT. Drawing the rest from reference TRBV28 and TRBJ1-5, the complete variable domain is DVKVTQSSRYLVKRTGEKVFLECVQDMDHENMFWYRQDPGLGLRLIYFSYDVKMKEKGDIPEGYSVSREKKERFSLILESASTNQTSMYLCATIVQGNQPQHFGDGTRLSIL.